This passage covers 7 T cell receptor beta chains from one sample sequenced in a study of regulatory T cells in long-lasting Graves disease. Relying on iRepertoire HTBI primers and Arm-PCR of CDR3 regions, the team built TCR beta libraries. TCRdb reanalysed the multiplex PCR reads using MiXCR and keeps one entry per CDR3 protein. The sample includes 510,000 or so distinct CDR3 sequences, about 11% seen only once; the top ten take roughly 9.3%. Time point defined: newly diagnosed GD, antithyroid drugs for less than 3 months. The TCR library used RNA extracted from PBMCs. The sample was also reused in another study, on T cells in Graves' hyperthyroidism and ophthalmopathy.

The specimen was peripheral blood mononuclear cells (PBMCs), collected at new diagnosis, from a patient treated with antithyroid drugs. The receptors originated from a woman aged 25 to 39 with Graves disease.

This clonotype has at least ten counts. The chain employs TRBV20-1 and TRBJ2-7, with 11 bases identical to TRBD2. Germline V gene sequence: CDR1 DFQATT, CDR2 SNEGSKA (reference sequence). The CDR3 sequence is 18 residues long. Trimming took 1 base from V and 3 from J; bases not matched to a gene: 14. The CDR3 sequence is CSARVRGWLTSGNYEQYF. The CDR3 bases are TGCAGTGCTAGAGTACGGGGGTGGTTGACTAGCGGGAACTACGAGCAGTACTTC.

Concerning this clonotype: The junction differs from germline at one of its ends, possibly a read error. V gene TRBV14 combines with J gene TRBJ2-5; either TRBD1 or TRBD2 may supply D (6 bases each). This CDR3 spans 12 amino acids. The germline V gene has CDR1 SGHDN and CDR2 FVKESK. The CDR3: CANSLAGGNQYF. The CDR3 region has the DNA TGTGCCAACAGCCTCGCCGGGGGCAACCAGTACTTC. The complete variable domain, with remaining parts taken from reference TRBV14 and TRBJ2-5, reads EAGVTQFPSHSVIEKGQTVTLRCDPISGHDNLYWYRRVMGKEIKFLLHFVKESKQDESGMPNNRFLAERTGGTYSTLKVQPAELEDSGVYFCANSLAGGNQYFGPGTRLLVL.

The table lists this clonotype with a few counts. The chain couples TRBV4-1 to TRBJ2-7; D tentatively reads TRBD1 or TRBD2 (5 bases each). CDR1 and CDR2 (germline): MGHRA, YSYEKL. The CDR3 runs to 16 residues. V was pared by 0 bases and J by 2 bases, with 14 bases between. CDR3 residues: CASSQDLGTPPYEQYF. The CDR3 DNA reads TGCGCCAGCAGCCAAGATCTCGGGACCCCTCCCTACGAGCAGTACTTC.

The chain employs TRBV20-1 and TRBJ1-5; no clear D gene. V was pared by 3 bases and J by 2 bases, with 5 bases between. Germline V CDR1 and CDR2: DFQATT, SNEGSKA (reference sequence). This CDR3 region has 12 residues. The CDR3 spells CSARWGNQPQHF. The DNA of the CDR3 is TGCAGTGCTAGGTGGGGCAATCAGCCCCAGCATTTT.

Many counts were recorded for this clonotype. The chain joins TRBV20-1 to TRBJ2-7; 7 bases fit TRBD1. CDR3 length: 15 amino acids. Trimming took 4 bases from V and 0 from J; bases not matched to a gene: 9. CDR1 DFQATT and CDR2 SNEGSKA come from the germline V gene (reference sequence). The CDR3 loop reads CSATGGQARSYEQYF. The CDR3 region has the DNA TGCAGTGCTACAGGCGGACAGGCCCGCTCCTACGAGCAGTACTTC.

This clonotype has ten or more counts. This CDR3 reads CASSLAPPGPGTNVLTF. CDR3 bases: TGCGCCAGCAGCTTGGCCCCCCCAGGACCGGGAACCAACGTCCTGACTTTC. The chain joins TRBV5-1 to TRBJ2-6, with D possibly TRBD2 on 5 matching bases. CDR3 length equals 17 residues. V lost 0 bases and J 8 bases, leaving 18 bases between the germline ends. CDR1 SGHRS and CDR2 YFSETQ come from the germline V gene.

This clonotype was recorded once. CDR3 DNA sequence: TGTGCCAGCACCCCGGACAGTCACCCCGGGGAGCTGTTTTTT. This sequence encodes CASTPDSHPGELFF. This chain joins TRBV5-6 and TRBJ2-2; a weak D match, TRBD1 (6 bases). The CDR3 spans 14 residues. Germline V gives CDR1 SGHDT, CDR2 YYEEEE. V lost 6 bases to trimming and J lost 6 bases, with 15 bases between them.